This T cell receptor beta chain was documented in a study of T cells after yellow fever vaccination. This clonotype came up a few times. TCRdb redid the calling of the 5' RACE reads with MiXCR, one entry per CDR3 protein. The sample carries under 700,000 distinct CDR3 sequences, 17% recorded once. The CDR3 length is 14 residues. Germline V lookup: CDR1 WSHSY, CDR2 SAAADI. The V end lost 3 bases, the J end lost 4 bases, and 12 bases lay between the germline ends. The chain has TRBV10-2 and TRBJ2-5, with D perhaps TRBD2 (6 bases). The sample here was PBMCs, taken roughly 5 days after the first yellow fever vaccination. The sequence was collected from a man aged 18 to 30 who received the YFV17D yellow fever vaccine. For the CDR3, the DNA is TGCGCCAGCAGTGAAGGAGGGAGAGGAGAGACCCAGTACTTC. Translated, it gives CASSEGGRGETQYF.